The rows below give T cell receptor beta chains drawn from one sample of a study of somatic mutations in cytotoxic T cells in rheumatoid arthritis. Generated by immunoSEQ multiplex PCR, the TCRdb table keeps only in-frame clones and is missing some. The sample shows 11,000 or so clones, around 70% of them seen only once. Sequenced sample: CD8+ T cells sorted from blood. The origin of the receptors is a man aged 65-85 years in good health. CDR3s include the opening cysteine and the closing phenylalanine or tryptophan. A D gene is named only where the DNA matches it firmly. The size field is filled for only some rows; it gives once, few, many or a size class.

clone_size,cdr3_length,j_call,v_call,d_call,cdr3_aa,cdr3_nt
-,16,TRBJ2-1,TRBV5-6,TRBD2,CASSPHGGRRGNEQFF,TGTGCCAGCAGCCCGCATGGCGGGAGGCGAGGCAATGAGCAGTTCTTC
-,12,TRBJ2-7,TRBV7-6,-,CASSLDKYEQYF,TGTGCCAGCAGCTTAGATAAATACGAGCAGTACTTC
-,16,TRBJ2-2,TRBV30,TRBD1,CAWTTPGQGMTGELFF,TGTGCCTGGACCACTCCCGGACAGGGGATGACCGGGGAGCTGTTTTTT
-,16,TRBJ2-1,TRBV7-2,-,CASSLVTGVGYNEQFF,TGTGCCAGCAGCTTAGTCACGGGAGTGGGCTACAATGAGCAGTTCTTC
-,18,TRBJ1-2,TRBV7-2,TRBD1,CASSLGIVGTGQTYGYTF,TGTGCCAGCAGCTTAGGTATTGTAGGGACAGGGCAAACCTATGGCTACACCTTC
-,14,TRBJ1-1,TRBV30,TRBD1,CAWSETGGGTEAFF,TGTGCCTGGAGTGAGACAGGGGGTGGCACTGAAGCTTTCTTT
-,14,TRBJ2-7,TRBV7-3,-,CASTTWAGDYEQYF,TGTGCCAGCACCACGTGGGCAGGGGACTACGAGCAGTACTTC
-,15,TRBJ2-1,TRBV6-4,-,CASSDSSDSYNEQFF,TGTGCCAGCAGTGACTCTAGCGACTCCTACAATGAGCAGTTCTTC
-,15,TRBJ2-7,TRBV28,-,CASSLGGQGTYEQYF,TGTGCCAGCAGTTTGGGTGGTCAGGGAACGTACGAGCAGTACTTC
-,12,TRBJ1-2,TRBV7-8,-,CASSLTPGRYTF,TGTGCCAGCAGCTTAACACCAGGCCGGTACACCTTC
-,11,TRBJ2-1,TRBV5-8,-,CASSLPNEQFF,TGTGCCAGCAGCTTGCCCAATGAGCAGTTCTTC
-,13,TRBJ2-2,TRBV6-4,-,CASSAANTGELFF,TGTGCCAGCAGTGCGGCGAACACCGGGGAGCTGTTTTTT
-,15,TRBJ2-7,TRBV7-9,TRBD1,CASSARQGEVNEQYF,TGTGCCAGCAGCGCGCGGCAGGGGGAAGTCAACGAGCAGTACTTC
few,15,TRBJ2-2,TRBV6-4,TRBD2,CASSDSGLATGELFF,TGTGCCAGCAGTGACTCGGGACTAGCTACCGGGGAGCTGTTTTTT
-,13,TRBJ1-1,TRBV6-5,-,CASSEGQNTEAFF,TGTGCCAGCAGTGAGGGACAGAACACTGAAGCTTTCTTT
few,12,TRBJ2-7,TRBV21-1,-,CASGVLRVEQYF,TGTGCCAGCGGAGTACTCCGTGTAGAGCAGTACTTC
-,16,TRBJ2-3,TRBV7-9,-,CASSQGQFLSTDTQYF,TGTGCCAGCAGCCAAGGACAGTTTCTTAGCACAGATACGCAGTATTTT
-,12,TRBJ2-5,TRBV7-6,-,CASSIRQETQYF,TGTGCCAGCAGCATCCGACAAGAGACCCAGTACTTC
-,15,TRBJ2-3,TRBV6-4,-,CASSRNGGSTDTQYF,TGTGCCAGCAGTCGCAACGGGGGTAGCACAGATACGCAGTATTTT
once,11,TRBJ2-7,TRBV30,-,CAWSDFYEQYF,TGTGCCTGGAGTGACTTCTACGAGCAGTACTTC
-,11,TRBJ2-1,TRBV9,-,CASSVSGEQFF,TGTGCCAGCAGCGTATCTGGTGAGCAGTTCTTC
-,15,TRBJ2-7,TRBV4-1,TRBD2,CASSHGTGGVFEQYF,TGCGCCAGCAGCCACGGCACGGGGGGGGTGTTCGAGCAGTACTTC
medium-sized,13,TRBJ1-3,TRBV27,-,CASAPSSGNTIYF,TGTGCCAGCGCTCCCTCCTCTGGAAACACCATATATTTT
once,17,TRBJ2-5,TRBV5-4,TRBD2,CASSGGLAGAQQETQYF,TGTGCCAGCAGCGGGGGACTAGCGGGGGCCCAACAAGAGACCCAGTACTTC
few,14,TRBJ1-2,TRBV7-2,TRBD1,CASSPTGLGYGYTF,TGTGCCAGCAGCCCGACAGGGCTCGGCTATGGCTACACCTTC